These 20 T cell receptor beta chains were all obtained from the same sample, sequenced in a study of cytomegalovirus exposure and HLA in healthy donors (dated by TCRdb to the late 2010s). The protocol used for the library was the immunoSEQ multiplex PCR assay. For the multiplex PCR, a mixture combining 60 forward primers for TCR Vbeta segments and 13 reverse primers for TCR Jbeta segments was used. Sourced from immuneACCESS, this table was stored by TCRdb with only in-frame sequences that have V and J called. A share of the clones is absent; for the studies checked, an unresolved V gene accounts for under half, and the remainder has no known explanation. In this sample the table shows roughly 80,000 clones, 84% of which occur a single time. The ten largest clonotypes hold roughly 2.3% of the sample. Sequencing input: PBMCs. These receptors all come from a woman in her fifties or sixties in good health and CMV-seronegative.

The gene calls are TRBV19 and TRBJ2-3; D might be TRBD1 (6 bases). Looked up from germline, CDR1 is LNHDA and CDR2 is SQIVND (reference sequence). This CDR3 has 15 amino acids. V was trimmed by 0 bases and J by 3 bases, leaving 10 bases between them. CDR3 loop: CASSIDWQGTDTQYF. The CDR3 DNA reads as TGTGCCAGTAGTATAGATTGGCAGGGGACAGATACGCAGTATTTT.

V usage is TRBV5-1 and J usage is TRBJ2-3, with 12 bases aligning to TRBD1. The V segment lost 4 bases and the J segment 5 bases; nucleotides outside the gene matches: 8. The CDR3 length is 16 residues. Germline CDR1 reads SGHRS; CDR2 reads YFSETQ. CDR3 DNA sequence: TGCGCCAGCAGCCGGGAGGGACAGGGGGCGGTAGATACGCAGTATTTT. It specifies CASSREGQGAVDTQYF.

The CDR3 nucleotides read TGTGCCAGCAGTCGAGGTCCTGGAAGGATGGAGACCCAGTACTTC. It specifies CASSRGPGRMETQYF. The J gene is TRBJ2-5, the V gene TRBV27; no reliable D call. Germline V gives CDR1 MNHEY, CDR2 SMNVEV (reference sequence). The CDR3 runs to 15 residues. V lost 5 bases and J 5 bases, leaving 18 bases between the germline ends.

This sequence joins TRBV5-4 and TRBJ2-7; 9 nucleotides match TRBD1. This CDR3 comprises 16 residues. Per germline, CDR1 SGHNT and CDR2 YYREEE (reference sequence). CDR3 DNA: TGTGCTCTCAGATCTCTTCTTTGGACAGGGGTTGACGAGCAGTACGTC. It yields the protein CALRSLLWTGVDEQYV.

The chain has TRBV9 and TRBJ2-1; the match to TRBD2 covers 9 bases. V shed 4 bases and J 8 bases; nucleotides not matched to a gene: 7. The CDR3 covers 14 residues. CDR1 is SGDLS, CDR2 YYNGEE, per germline. The CDR3 sequence: CASSSGLASHEQFF. In DNA, the CDR3 is TGTGCCAGCAGCTCCGGACTAGCGTCCCATGAGCAGTTCTTC.

The chain recombines TRBV11-2 with TRBJ2-3; D remains unclear. In germline, CDR1 is SGHAT, CDR2 FQNNGV. This CDR3 spans 15 amino acids. Between the trimmed V and J ends, which lost 5 bases and 0 bases, there was a span of 12 bases. CDR3 nucleotide sequence: TGTGCCAGCAGCCCCGACACCCTGAGCACAGATACGCAGTATTTT. Residues: CASSPDTLSTDTQYF.

The chain is built from TRBV18 and TRBJ1-1; TRBD1 aligns across 8 bases. Germline values: CDR1 KGHSH, CDR2 LQKENI. The CDR3 is 17 amino acids. V gave up 4 bases and J gave up 3 bases; unmatched junction bases: 13. CDR3 loop: CASSHPILRQGHTEAFF. CDR3 DNA sequence: TGTGCCAGCTCACACCCCATTCTTCGACAGGGGCACACTGAAGCTTTCTTT.

The table lists this clone with a count of one. The chain recombines TRBV6-5 with TRBJ2-3, with D tentatively TRBD2 (5 bases). The CDR3 has 15 residues. Trimming removed 6 bases from V and 3 bases from J, with 16 bases in between. Germline CDR1 is MNHEY and CDR2 is SVGAGI. The CDR3 sequence: CASSENGVATDTQYF. The CDR3 DNA reads TGTGCCAGCAGCGAGAATGGGGTAGCGACAGATACGCAGTATTTT.

V gene TRBV6-1 combines with J gene TRBJ2-2; D might be TRBD1 (5 bases). V was pared by 6 bases and J by 5 bases, with 13 bases between. CDR3 length: 14 amino acids. Germline V gene sequence: CDR1 MNHNS, CDR2 SASEGT. The CDR3 DNA is TGTGCCAGCAGGGGGCCGCTGGGAACCGGGGAGCTGTTTTTT. Its protein is CASRGPLGTGELFF.

This chain links TRBV5-1 with TRBJ1-2; TRBD1 is a possible D gene (6 bases). The germline V gene encodes CDR1 SGHRS and CDR2 YFSETQ. The CDR3 totals 14 residues. The V end was cut by 4 bases, the J end by 2 bases, with 12 bases between. CDR3 in amino acids: CASSLQGGNYGYTF. The CDR3 DNA follows: TGCGCCAGCAGCCTGCAAGGGGGAAACTATGGCTACACCTTC.

J is TRBJ2-7 and V is TRBV5-5, with 9 bases identical to TRBD1. CDR1 and CDR2 from the germline V gene are SGHKS and YYEKEE (reference sequence). With V trimmed by 5 bases and J by 4 bases, 13 bases remained unmatched. The CDR3 has 16 residues. Written as DNA, the CDR3 is TGTGCCAGCAGTCTAGGGGAGGGACAGGGATATTACGAGCAGTACTTC. Its translation: CASSLGEGQGYYEQYF. The variable domain in full, with the rest retrieved from reference TRBV5-5 and TRBJ2-7, is DAGVTQSPTHLIKTRGQQVTLRCSPISGHKSVSWYQQVLGQGPQFIFQYYEKEERGRGNFPDRFSARQFPNYSSELNVNALLLGDSALYLCASSLGEGQGYYEQYFGPGTRLTVT.

The rearrangement links TRBV2 to TRBJ2-1, with D perhaps TRBD2 (5 bases). CDR1 and CDR2 (germline): SNHLY, FYNNEI. This CDR3 comprises 12 residues. The V end was cut by 4 bases, the J end by 7 bases, with 8 bases between. CDR3 residues: CASSGGGNEQFF. CDR3 coding DNA: TGTGCCAGCAGTGGTGGAGGAAATGAGCAGTTCTTC.

The chain uses TRBV6-6 and TRBJ1-3; D not certain. V was pared by 7 bases and J by 3 bases, with 13 bases between. This CDR3 contains 14 residues. Per the germline V gene, CDR1 is MNHNY and CDR2 is SVGAGI (reference sequence). The CDR3 reads CASKIQAVGNTIYF. In nucleotides, the CDR3 is TGTGCCAGCAAGATCCAGGCCGTTGGAAACACCATATATTTT.

The table lists this clone with a few counts. The gene calls are TRBV4-1 and TRBJ2-5; TRBD2 agrees at 13 bases. V trimming: 2 bases; J trimming: 5 bases; junction bases outside the gene matches: 11. Germline V gene lookup returns CDR1 MGHRA and CDR2 YSYEKL. CDR3 length: 18 residues. CDR3 nucleotides: TGCGCCAGCAGCCAATACTCCCGACTAGCGGGAGGCGTGGAGACCCAGTACTTC. It translates to CASSQYSRLAGGVETQYF.

The rearrangement uses TRBV10-2 and TRBJ2-7; D possibly uses TRBD1 or TRBD2 (5 bases each). V was trimmed by 8 bases and J by 3 bases, leaving 14 bases between them. CDR1 is WSHSY, CDR2 SAAADI, per germline. The CDR3 length is 13 residues. The CDR3 reads CASSMGRDYEQYV. The CDR3 coding sequence is TGCGCCAGCTCAATGGGACGGGACTACGAGCAGTACGTC.

The rearrangement joins TRBV9 to TRBJ2-6; 14 nucleotides line up with TRBD2. The V gene end was trimmed by 3 bases and the J gene end by 2 bases; junction bases not matched to a gene: 10. From germline, CDR1 is SGDLS and CDR2 YYNGEE. This CDR3 contains 20 residues. The CDR3 nucleotides read TGTGCCAGCAGCGCGTTATCCGGGACTAGCGGGGGAGCTGGGGCCAACGTCCTGACTTTC. Translated, it gives CASSALSGTSGGAGANVLTF.

V and J are TRBV7-9 and TRBJ1-2; TRBD1 matches at 8 bases. Germline CDR1 and CDR2: SEHNR and FQNEAQ (reference sequence). The length of the CDR3 is 17 residues. V shed 5 bases, J shed 4 bases, and the junction held 15 bases outside the gene matches. CDR3 protein: CASSPRQGAPNLYGYTF. The DNA of the CDR3 is TGTGCCAGCAGCCCCCGCCAGGGGGCCCCGAACCTCTATGGCTACACCTTC.

This chain links TRBV9 with TRBJ2-3, with 9 bases that match TRBD2. After removal of 0 bases from V and 7 bases from J, the junction contained 6 bases not matched to a gene. The CDR3 covers 15 residues. CDR1 is SGDLS and CDR2 is YYNGEE in the germline V gene. The CDR3 coding sequence is TGTGCCAGCAGCGTAGCGGGCGGGAGGGGGTATACGCAGTATTTT. It translates to CASSVAGGRGYTQYF.

The chain links TRBV4-1 to TRBJ1-1; D uncertain. V lost 0 bases and J 10 bases, leaving 9 bases between the germline ends. The CDR3 totals 12 residues. CDR1 and CDR2 (germline): MGHRA, YSYEKL. The CDR3 here is CASSQDRGRAFF. In nucleotides, the CDR3 is TGCGCCAGCAGCCAAGATCGGGGTCGAGCTTTCTTT.

The CDR3, as DNA: TGTGCCAGCAGCTTGGATTCCTTCTACGAGCAGTACTTC. Translation: CASSLDSFYEQYF. The chain uses TRBV5-4 and TRBJ2-5; D unresolved. TRBJ2-7 explains the end of the DNA better; the J call may be wrong. This CDR3 has 13 residues. The germline gives CDR1 SGHNT, CDR2 YYREEE (reference sequence).